Given below is one T cell receptor beta chain in context. Its antigen is unidentified. Sequencing was performed with immunoSEQ multiplex PCR; in TCRdb, only in-frame clones are kept and a portion is missing. Of some 740,000 clones in the sample, nearly 95% were seen once. Positive CCR7 selection of CD45RO-negative cells yielded the naive CD8 cells, and terminally differentiated effector memory CD45RA+ cells were excluded. The sample is drawn from a study of shared clonotypes between healthy human individuals. Study background: Donors, aged 18 to 49, were a couple of women and three men. Study-level findings and limits: Represented diversity, genetic and exposure-history alike, was limited by few donors. Memory subsets generally showed lower estimated richness than naive subsets. Investigators expected sequencing depth to affect clonotype sharing among donors.

Germline V gives CDR1 KGHSH, CDR2 LQKENI. The CDR3 length is 12 residues. The V gene lost 5 bases and the J gene lost 2 bases, with 6 bases spanning the gap. The specimen was naive CD8+ T cells sorted from blood. This chain joins TRBV18 and TRBJ2-5, with a possible D match to TRBD2 (5 bases). The receptor was derived from a man younger than 45 in good health. The CDR3: CASSGGQETQYF. The CDR3 DNA reads as TGTGCCAGCTCAGGAGGTCAAGAGACCCAGTACTTC.